This T cell receptor beta chain comes out of a study of blood T cell repertoires in COVID-19. On the study more broadly: The United States, Italy and Spain provided the acute and convalescent COVID-19 samples.

As processed by the authors: Amplifying reference gene primers gave estimates of nucleated cell counts. Using immunoSEQ multiplex PCR, the repertoire was profiled, and TCRdb retains in-frame clones only, with some absent. The D gene and trimming were derived from the DNA, and the V and J assignments and clone size from that table. The repertoire holds 81,000 or so clones, with about nine tenths as singletons. V lost 4 bases, J lost 5 bases, and 15 bases lay in between. Germline V lookup: CDR1 SGHRS, CDR2 YFSETQ. The CDR3 totals 15 residues. The chain combines TRBV5-1 with TRBJ1-4, with unresolved D. The source is a man aged 65-85 years with active or convalescent COVID-19. What was sequenced was peripheral blood. CDR3 protein: CASSPAGRSNEKLFF. For the CDR3, the DNA is TGCGCCAGCAGCCCTGCGGGCAGATCGAATGAAAAACTGTTTTTT.